One and the same sample provided the 13 T cell receptor beta chains below, sequenced in a study of T cells in Graves' hyperthyroidism and ophthalmopathy. Template material for amplifying TCR beta CDR3 regions consisted of RNA transcripts. The HTBI set primed first-round TCR CDR3 RT-PCR. Each CDR3 protein is one row after TCRdb ran MiXCR on the multiplex PCR reads. The sample has roughly 380,000 distinct CDR3 sequences; about a fifth are singletons. The sample consisted of blood. The receptor set was obtained from a woman aged 18-30 years with Graves' hyperthyroidism.

This clonotype was seen just once. The V and J genes are TRBV29-1 and TRBJ2-5, with a weak D call TRBD2 (6 bases). This CDR3 comprises 13 residues. V was trimmed by 5 bases and J by 5 bases, leaving 15 bases between them. The germline V gene has CDR1 SQVTM and CDR2 ANQGSEA. As DNA, the CDR3 is TGCAGCGTTTGGGGGACTTCAAAGGAGACCCAGTACTTC. As protein: CSVWGTSKETQYF.

This clonotype was counted at least ten times. The chain joins TRBV11-2 to TRBJ2-5; maybe TRBD2 (7 bases). V was shortened by 6 bases and J by 4 bases, with 15 bases between the two germline ends. Germline loops: CDR1 SGHAT, CDR2 FQNNGV. CDR3 length equals 14 residues. The CDR3 is CASSYAGAGETQYF. In nucleotides, the CDR3 is TGTGCCAGCAGTTACGCGGGGGCAGGAGAGACCCAGTACTTC.

This clonotype was picked up a small number of times. The gene calls are TRBV27 and TRBJ2-2; 8 nucleotides agree with TRBD2. V lost 7 bases, J lost 7 bases, and 11 bases stayed unmatched. Per germline, CDR1 MNHEY and CDR2 SMNVEV (reference sequence). The CDR3 has 15 residues. The CDR3 sequence is CASNNGGAFDGELFF. CDR3 nucleotides: TGTGCCAGCAATAACGGGGGGGCCTTTGACGGGGAGCTGTTTTTT.

At least ten counts were recorded for this clonotype. The V gene is TRBV2, the J gene TRBJ2-7; D remains unclear. The V and J ends lost 7 bases and 2 bases respectively, with 12 bases between them. Germline-derived CDR1 and CDR2 are SNHLY and FYNNEI. The CDR3 loop spans 13 amino acids. The CDR3 is CASTAAETYEQYF. CDR3 DNA: TGTGCCAGCACTGCGGCGGAAACCTACGAGCAGTACTTC.

This clonotype was detected only a few times. V gene TRBV29-1 combines with J gene TRBJ2-6; D is perhaps TRBD2 (5 bases). Trimming shortened V by 6 bases and J by 1 base, and 7 bases separated the two germline ends. The CDR3 runs 13 residues. Germline values: CDR1 SQVTM, CDR2 ANQGSEA. The CDR3 reads CSVRDSGANVLTF. In DNA form, the CDR3 reads TGCAGCGTGAGGGATTCTGGGGCCAACGTCCTGACTTTC.

This clonotype has ten or more counts. The J gene is TRBJ1-2, the V gene TRBV6-5; TRBD1 agrees at 7 bases. Per the germline V gene, CDR1 is MNHEY and CDR2 is SVGAGI. The junction had 10 bases not matched to a gene; V was cut back by 5 bases and J by 4 bases. The CDR3 is 15 amino acids. The CDR3 spells CASSTPGQASYGYTF. The CDR3 nucleotides read TGTGCCAGCAGTACCCCCGGACAGGCCAGCTATGGCTACACCTTC.

This clonotype has at least ten counts. The V call is TRBV27, the J call TRBJ1-1; a weak D match, TRBD1 (6 bases). The CDR3 runs to 14 residues. The V end was cut by 2 bases, the J end by 5 bases, with 12 bases between. Germline loops: CDR1 MNHEY, CDR2 SMNVEV (reference sequence). This chain's CDR3 is CASSLRGGWTEAFF. CDR3 DNA: TGTGCCAGCAGTTTAAGGGGGGGCTGGACTGAAGCTTTCTTT.

The CDR3 spells CASSDRTGGNQPQHF. CDR3 DNA: TGTGCCAGCAGCGACCGGACAGGGGGCAATCAGCCCCAGCATTTT. V gene TRBV6-1 combines with J gene TRBJ1-5; 9 bases are a match to TRBD1. Looked up from germline, CDR1 is MNHNS and CDR2 is SASEGT. The V gene end was trimmed by 6 bases and the J gene end by 2 bases; junction bases not matched to a gene: 5. The CDR3 runs 15 residues.

This clonotype was recorded many times. This chain uses TRBV9 with TRBJ1-2; tentatively, D is TRBD1 (6 bases). Trimming removed 2 bases at V and 2 bases at J, with 16 bases between. The CDR3 covers 16 residues. Germline V CDR1 and CDR2: SGDLS, YYNGEE. CDR3 sequence: CASSVSRDQGNYGYTF. The CDR3 DNA reads TGTGCCAGCAGCGTCTCGAGGGACCAGGGGAACTATGGCTACACCTTC.

This clonotype was seen ten or more times. The rearrangement links TRBV6-1 to TRBJ1-5; D is unresolved. Germline values: CDR1 MNHNS, CDR2 SASEGT. The CDR3 sequence is 15 residues long. The ends were cut back, 3 bases at V and 7 bases at J, with 16 bases in the middle. For the CDR3, the DNA is TGTGCCAGCAGTGATAGAGGCCCCGTCTCGCAGCCCCAGCATTTT. As protein: CASSDRGPVSQPQHF.

This clonotype was seen ten or more times. The chain combines TRBV6-5 with TRBJ2-5; TRBD1 is a possible D gene (5 bases). Germline CDR1 is MNHEY and CDR2 is SVGAGI. The CDR3 runs to 16 residues. Trimming took off 0 bases at V and 2 bases at J, with 13 bases between the two ends. CDR3 residues: CASSYSTTARQETQYF. In nucleotides, the CDR3 is TGTGCCAGCAGTTACTCGACGACAGCTAGGCAAGAGACCCAGTACTTC.

This clonotype was observed a handful of times. A much larger clone lies a single base off, so this may be a read error. The V gene is TRBV29-1, the J gene TRBJ1-1; D gene unclear. Germline values: CDR1 SQVTM, CDR2 ANQGSEA. The CDR3 consists of 11 residues. The CDR3 sequence is CSVEWWAEACF. CDR3 DNA: TGCAGCGTTGAATGGTGGGCTGAAGCTTGCTTT. Filled out from reference TRBV29-1 and TRBJ1-1, the complete variable domain reads SAVISQKPSRDICQRGTSLTIQCQVDSQVTMMFWYRQQPGQSLTLIATANQGSEATYESGFVIDKFPISRPNLTFSTLTVSNMSPEDSSIYLCSVEWWAEACFGQGTRLTVV.

This clonotype was recorded a few times. This sequence joins TRBV7-8 and TRBJ2-7; TRBD1 is a possible D gene (6 bases). This CDR3 has 13 amino acids. V lost 2 bases and J 12 bases, leaving 17 bases between the germline ends. CDR1 is SGHVS, CDR2 FQNEAQ, per germline. This chain's CDR3 is CASSLTQGRARYF. CDR3 DNA: TGTGCCAGCAGCTTAACCCAGGGGCGAGCTAGGTACTTC. Drawing the rest from reference TRBV7-8 and TRBJ2-7, the complete variable domain is GAGVSQSPRYKVAKRGQDVALRCDPISGHVSLFWYQQALGQGPEFLTYFQNEAQLDKSGLPSDRFFAERPEGSVSTLKIQRTQQEDSAVYLCASSLTQGRARYFGPGTRLTVT.